The following is a T cell receptor beta chain sequence with its context. Authors' data handling: Using reference gene primer amplification, nucleated cell counts were estimated. Sequencing used immunoSEQ multiplex PCR; TCRdb keeps in-frame clones, though not all of them. V, J and clone size are those of that table, while D and trimming were read from the DNA. Here the sample spans more than 35,000 clones, 78% being singletons. V lost 7 bases and J lost 5, with 17 bases in between. Germline V lookup: CDR1 SNHLY, CDR2 FYNNEI. The CDR3 totals 14 residues. The data originate from a study of blood T cell repertoires in COVID-19.

This clonotype was sampled from a man aged 65 to 85 with acute or convalescent COVID-19. The source material was peripheral blood. The gene calls are TRBV2 and TRBJ2-5; D is undetermined. CDR3 nucleotide sequence: TGTGCCAGCATAAGCACCAGACAAACGGAGACCCAGTACTTC. It specifies CASISTRQTETQYF.